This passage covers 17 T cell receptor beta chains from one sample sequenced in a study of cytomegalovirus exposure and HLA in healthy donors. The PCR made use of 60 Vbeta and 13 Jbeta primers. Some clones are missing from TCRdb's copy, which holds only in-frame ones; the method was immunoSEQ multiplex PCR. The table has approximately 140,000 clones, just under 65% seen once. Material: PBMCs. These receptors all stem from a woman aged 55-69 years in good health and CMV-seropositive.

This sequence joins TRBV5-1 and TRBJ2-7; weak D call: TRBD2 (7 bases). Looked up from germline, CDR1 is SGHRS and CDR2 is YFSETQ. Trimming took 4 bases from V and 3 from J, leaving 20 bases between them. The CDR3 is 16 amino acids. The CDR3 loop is CASSPARGGGVYEQYF. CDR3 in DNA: TGCGCCAGCAGCCCGGCCAGGGGAGGGGGGGTCTACGAGCAGTACTTC. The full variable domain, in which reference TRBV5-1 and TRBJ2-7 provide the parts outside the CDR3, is KAGVTQTPRYLIKTRGQQVTLSCSPISGHRSVSWYQQTPGQGLQFLFEYFSETQRNKGNFPGRFSGRQFSNSRSEMNVSTLELGDSALYLCASSPARGGGVYEQYFGPGTRLTVT.

CDR3 sequence: CASSVVTQETQYF. The CDR3 DNA reads TGTGCCAGCAGTGTAGTTACCCAAGAGACCCAGTACTTC. The chain employs TRBV2 and TRBJ2-5; no reliable D call. Germline V gives CDR1 SNHLY, CDR2 FYNNEI. Trimming took off 4 bases at V and 1 base at J, with 7 bases between the two ends. The CDR3 is made up of 13 amino acids.

CDR3 protein: CARSESRDRGNEKLFF. The CDR3 DNA is TGCGCCAGGAGTGAGAGCCGGGACAGGGGGAACGAAAAACTGTTTTTT. This chain connects TRBV23-1 to TRBJ1-4; 11 bases align to TRBD1. TRBV23-1 falls under the ORF class, with uncertain function. This CDR3 spans 16 amino acids. The V and J ends lost 9 bases and 8 bases, in that order; junction bases with no gene match: 14.

CDR3 sequence (DNA): TGTGCCAGCGGGCCTGGACTAGCCTTCACCGGGGAGCTGTTTTTT. Amino acids: CASGPGLAFTGELFF. V and J are TRBV7-6 and TRBJ2-2, with 8 bases that match TRBD2. Germline values: CDR1 SGHVS, CDR2 FNYEAQ. The V segment lost 8 bases and the J segment 4 bases; nucleotides outside the gene matches: 9. The CDR3 loop spans 15 amino acids.

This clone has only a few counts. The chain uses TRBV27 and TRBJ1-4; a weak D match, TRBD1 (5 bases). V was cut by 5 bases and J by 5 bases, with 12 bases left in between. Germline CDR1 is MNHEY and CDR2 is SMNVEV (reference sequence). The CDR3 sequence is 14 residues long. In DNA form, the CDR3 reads TGTGCCAGCAGTCCGCTTGGGGCGAATGAAAAACTGTTTTTT. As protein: CASSPLGANEKLFF.

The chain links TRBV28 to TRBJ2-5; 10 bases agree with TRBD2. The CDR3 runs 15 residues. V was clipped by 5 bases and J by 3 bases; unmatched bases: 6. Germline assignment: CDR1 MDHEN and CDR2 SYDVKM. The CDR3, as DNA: TGTGCCAGCAGTAGGACTAGCGGAGGCAAAGAGACCCAGTACTTC. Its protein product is CASSRTSGGKETQYF.

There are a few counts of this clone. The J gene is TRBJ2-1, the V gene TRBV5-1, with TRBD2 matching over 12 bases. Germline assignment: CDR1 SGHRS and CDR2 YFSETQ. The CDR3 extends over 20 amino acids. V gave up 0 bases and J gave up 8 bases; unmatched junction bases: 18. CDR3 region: CASSLDVSPTLAGGLDEQFF. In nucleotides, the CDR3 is TGCGCCAGCAGCTTGGACGTAAGCCCGACCCTAGCGGGAGGGCTCGATGAGCAGTTCTTC.

The CDR3 DNA reads as TGCGCCAGCAGCTCAGACAGGGCGAGCACTGAAGCTTTCTTT. Its protein is CASSSDRASTEAFF. The chain combines TRBV5-1 with TRBJ1-1; the match to TRBD1 covers 7 bases. Germline trimming cut 3 bases from V and 4 bases from J; bases unmatched to any gene: 6. The CDR3 sequence is 14 residues long. Germline V CDR1 and CDR2: SGHRS, YFSETQ.

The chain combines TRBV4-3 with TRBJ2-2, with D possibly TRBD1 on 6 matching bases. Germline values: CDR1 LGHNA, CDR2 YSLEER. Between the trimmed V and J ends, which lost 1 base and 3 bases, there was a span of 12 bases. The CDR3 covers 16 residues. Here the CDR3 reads CASSQVQGGHTGELFF. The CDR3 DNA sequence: TGCGCCAGCAGCCAAGTACAGGGCGGTCACACCGGGGAGCTGTTTTTT.

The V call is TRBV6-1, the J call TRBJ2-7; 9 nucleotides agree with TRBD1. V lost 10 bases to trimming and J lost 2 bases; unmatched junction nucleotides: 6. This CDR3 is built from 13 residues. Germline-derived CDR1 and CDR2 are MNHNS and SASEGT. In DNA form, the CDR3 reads TGTGCCATAAAAAGGGACAGGGCCTACGAGCAGTACTTC. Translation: CAIKRDRAYEQYF.

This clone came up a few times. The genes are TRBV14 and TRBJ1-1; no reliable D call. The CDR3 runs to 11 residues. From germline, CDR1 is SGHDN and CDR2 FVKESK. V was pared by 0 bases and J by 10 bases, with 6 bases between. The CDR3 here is CASSQDKIAFF. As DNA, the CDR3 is TGTGCCAGCAGCCAAGACAAAATAGCTTTCTTT.

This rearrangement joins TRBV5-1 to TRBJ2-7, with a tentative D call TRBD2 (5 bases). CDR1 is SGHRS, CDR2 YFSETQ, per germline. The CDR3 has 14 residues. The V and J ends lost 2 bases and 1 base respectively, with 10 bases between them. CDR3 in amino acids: CASSFMAGSYEQYF. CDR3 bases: TGCGCCAGCAGCTTCATGGCGGGTTCCTACGAGCAGTACTTC.

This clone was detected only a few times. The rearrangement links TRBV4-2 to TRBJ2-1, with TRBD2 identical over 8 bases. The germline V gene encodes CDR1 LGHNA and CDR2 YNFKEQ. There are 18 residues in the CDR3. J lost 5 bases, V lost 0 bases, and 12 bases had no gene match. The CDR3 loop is CASSQDPLVGLVNNEQFF. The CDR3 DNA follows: TGTGCCAGCAGCCAAGATCCCCTCGTGGGACTAGTTAACAATGAGCAGTTCTTC.

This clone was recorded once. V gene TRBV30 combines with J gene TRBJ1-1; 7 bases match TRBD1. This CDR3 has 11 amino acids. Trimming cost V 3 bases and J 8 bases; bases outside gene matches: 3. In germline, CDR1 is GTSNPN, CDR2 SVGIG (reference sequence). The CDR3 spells CAWRLTGEAFF. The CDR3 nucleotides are TGTGCCTGGAGGTTGACAGGGGAAGCTTTCTTT.

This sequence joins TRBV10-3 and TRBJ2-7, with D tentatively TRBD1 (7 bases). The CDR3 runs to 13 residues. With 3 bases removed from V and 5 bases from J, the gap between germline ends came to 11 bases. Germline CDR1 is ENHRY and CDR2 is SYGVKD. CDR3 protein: CAISDGRGDEQYF. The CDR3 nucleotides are TGTGCCATCAGTGACGGCAGGGGGGACGAGCAGTACTTC.

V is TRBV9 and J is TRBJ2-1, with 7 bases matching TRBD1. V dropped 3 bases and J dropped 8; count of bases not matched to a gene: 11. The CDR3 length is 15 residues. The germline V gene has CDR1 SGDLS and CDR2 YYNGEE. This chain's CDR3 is CASSAPGQSIDEQFF. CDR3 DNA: TGTGCCAGCAGCGCCCCGGGACAGAGCATCGATGAGCAGTTCTTC.

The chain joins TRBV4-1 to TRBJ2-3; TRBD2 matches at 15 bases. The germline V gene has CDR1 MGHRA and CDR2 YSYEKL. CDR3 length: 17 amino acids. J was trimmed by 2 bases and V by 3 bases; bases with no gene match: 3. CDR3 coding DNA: TGCGCCAGCAGCCAGGGACTAGCGGGAGGTAACACAGATACGCAGTATTTT. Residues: CASSQGLAGGNTDTQYF.